This is a list of T cell receptor beta chains from one sample in a study of T cell clones after liver transplantation. TCRdb's copy holds only in-frame clones and misses some; the assay was immunoSEQ multiplex PCR. The repertoire holds tens of thousands of clones, with around 92% as singletons. Sequenced here: CD4+ T cells from blood, sampled approximately 26 months after liver transplant. The receptor set was obtained from a human patient who received a liver transplant. The graft donor may account for some of the T cells. CDR3s include the opening cysteine and the closing phenylalanine or tryptophan. Fields, in order: J gene, V gene, CDR3 length, CDR3 protein.

TRBJ2-7	TRBV5-1	15	CASSFWTGEPYEQYF
TRBJ1-1	TRBV5-1	14	CASSFGPMNTEAFF
TRBJ1-4	TRBV18	16	CASSSLGTGSNEKLFF
TRBJ1-1	TRBV11-2	15	CASSHPGRRNTEAFF
TRBJ2-7	TRBV6-1	13	CASVMDRGYEQYF
TRBJ2-5	TRBV29-1	15	CSVENARTGVETQYF
TRBJ2-1	TRBV29-1	14	CSVQTGSSYNEQFF
TRBJ1-1	TRBV6-5	11	CASTGITEAFF
TRBJ2-1	TRBV2	14	CASSAAGALNEQFF
TRBJ2-7	TRBV7-9	14	CASSPLGGTYEQYF
TRBJ1-5	TRBV2	16	CASSDLVGQGNQPQHF
TRBJ2-3	TRBV28	17	CASSPPLLAGAPDTQYF
TRBJ1-1	TRBV2	13	CATSRQGNAEAFF
TRBJ1-1	TRBV5-1	16	CATAPSTVPRGTEAFF
TRBJ2-2	TRBV7-9	12	CASRSTNGELFF
TRBJ2-7	TRBV21-1	15	CASSKDRDRFDEQYF
TRBJ2-1	TRBV13	17	CASSLGLLTSADNEQFF
TRBJ2-3	TRBV18	18	CASSRPSGTRGVTDTQYF
TRBJ2-2	TRBV28	17	CASSLSVGLTNTGELFF
TRBJ2-2	TRBV12-5	17	CASGLARLAGVTGELFF
TRBJ2-5	TRBV27	15	CASSGLAGVEETQYF
TRBJ1-2	TRBV27	13	CASRSTGSFGYTF
TRBJ2-3	TRBV28	16	CASSLSAGGPPDTQYF
TRBJ2-5	TRBV5-4	15	CASSLTAGGGETQYF
TRBJ2-1	TRBV5-5	16	CASSLGSAGARGEQFF
TRBJ2-7	TRBV19	15	CASSMGSTTNYEQYF
TRBJ2-1	TRBV4-2	14	CASSQVGRVNEQFF
TRBJ2-6	TRBV2	16	CASSVGGGSGANVLTF
TRBJ2-3	TRBV28	17	CASSLFMGQGVWDTQYF
TRBJ2-7	TRBV28	18	CASSLLRGGLASSYEQYF
TRBJ2-7	TRBV15	15	CATSRGGQGVHEQYF
TRBJ2-2	TRBV4-3	15	CASSQGSGGGGELFF
TRBJ2-1	TRBV10-3	17	CAISGNRGEGLGDEQFF
TRBJ1-2	TRBV4-1	12	CASSQEGRGYTF
TRBJ2-7	TRBV4-2	16	CASSATSGVAFGEQYF
TRBJ2-2	TRBV19	15	CASSVTGTNTGELFF
TRBJ2-5	TRBV7-8	14	CASELSGRGETQYF
TRBJ1-1	TRBV11-1	17	CASRISKNGAMDTEAFF
TRBJ2-7	TRBV6-6	16	CASSSRGTSGIHEQYF
TRBJ1-1	TRBV5-1	14	CASSLLQGGTEAFF
TRBJ2-1	TRBV21-1	12	CASRGPCNEQFF
TRBJ1-2	TRBV4-1	16	CASSHLGRTTNYGYTF
TRBJ2-1	TRBV19	12	CASSISLDEQFF
TRBJ2-5	TRBV30	13	CAWSVPGAETQYF
TRBJ2-1	TRBV2	13	CASTGTGTNEQFF
TRBJ2-3	TRBV5-6	17	CASSLVGDSRATDTQYF